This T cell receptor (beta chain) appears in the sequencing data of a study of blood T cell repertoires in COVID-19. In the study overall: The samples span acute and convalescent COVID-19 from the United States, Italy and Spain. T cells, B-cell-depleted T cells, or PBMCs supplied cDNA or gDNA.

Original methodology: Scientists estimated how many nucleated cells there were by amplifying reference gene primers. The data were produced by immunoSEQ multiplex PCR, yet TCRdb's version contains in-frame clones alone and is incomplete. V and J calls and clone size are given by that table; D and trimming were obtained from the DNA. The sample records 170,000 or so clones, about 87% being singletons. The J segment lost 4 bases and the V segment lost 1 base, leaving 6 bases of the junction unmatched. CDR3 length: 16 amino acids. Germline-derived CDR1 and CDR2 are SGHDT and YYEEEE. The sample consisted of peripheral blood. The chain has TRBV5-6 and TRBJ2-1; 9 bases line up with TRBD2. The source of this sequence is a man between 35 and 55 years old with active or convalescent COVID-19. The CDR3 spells CASSLLAGPSYNEQFF. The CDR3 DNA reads TGTGCCAGCAGCTTGCTAGCGGGGCCCTCATACAATGAGCAGTTCTTC.